The 21 T cell receptor beta chains listed next were all sequenced from one sample in a study of cytotoxic CD8 clonotypes in ibrutinib-treated CLL. This table comes from immunoSEQ multiplex PCR, and its TCRdb copy is limited to in-frame clones, with some not included. The sample records around 40,000 clones, roughly 70% being singletons. The sample was PBMCs, taken at disease progression, from a patient treated with ibrutinib. These TCRs come from a human donor with chronic lymphocytic leukemia.

This clone was counted a few times. The rearrangement joins TRBV13 to TRBJ1-1; TRBD1 might be the D (6 bases). Germline-derived CDR1 and CDR2 are PRHDT and FYEKMQ (reference sequence). V was clipped by 1 base and J by 4 bases, with 10 bases between them. This CDR3 contains 14 residues. CDR3 in DNA: TGTGCCAGCAGCTTAGCCAGGGGAGTCACTGAAGCTTTCTTT. Its translation is CASSLARGVTEAFF. Full variable domain (missing parts from reference TRBV13 and TRBJ1-1): AAGVIQSPRHLIKEKRETATLKCYPIPRHDTVYWYQQGPGQDPQFLISFYEKMQSDKGSIPDRFSAQQFSDYHSELNMSSLELGDSALYFCASSLARGVTEAFFGQGTRLTVV.

This clone turned up a few times. The chain joins TRBV5-1 to TRBJ2-3; 13 bases are shared with TRBD2. The germline V gene encodes CDR1 SGHRS and CDR2 YFSETQ. V shed 4 bases, J shed 3 bases, and the junction held 2 bases outside the gene matches. The CDR3 spans 15 residues. The DNA of the CDR3 is TGCGCCAGCAGCACGGGACTAGCGGGAACAGATACGCAGTATTTT. Translation gives CASSTGLAGTDTQYF.

This clone came up a few times. This chain joins TRBV19 and TRBJ1-5; D not certain. Germline-derived CDR1 and CDR2 are LNHDA and SQIVND (reference sequence). The CDR3 sequence is 15 residues long. The V end lost 1 base, the J end lost 0 bases, and 7 bases lay between the germline ends. In nucleotides, the CDR3 is TGTGCCAGTAGTATAGGGCAGTATAGCAATCAGCCCCAGCATTTT. It translates to CASSIGQYSNQPQHF.

This clone appeared a single time. CDR3 residues: CASSQQQGRSGYTF. The DNA for the CDR3 is TGTGCCAGCAGTCAACAACAGGGGAGGTCGGGCTACACCTTC. The chain has TRBV28 and TRBJ1-2; TRBD1 matches at 7 bases. The junction had 11 bases not matched to a gene; V was cut back by 5 bases and J by 8 bases. There are 14 residues in the CDR3. CDR1 and CDR2 (germline): MDHEN, SYDVKM.

V usage is TRBV6-5 and J usage is TRBJ2-3; a possible D gene is TRBD2 (6 bases). Looked up from germline, CDR1 is MNHEY and CDR2 is SVGAGI. Trimming removed 1 base from V and 4 bases from J, with 12 bases in between. The CDR3 length is 15 residues. The CDR3 sequence is CASSYWGVDSDTQYF. DNA of the CDR3: TGTGCCAGCAGTTACTGGGGGGTAGATTCAGATACGCAGTATTTT.

This chain connects TRBV9 to TRBJ2-1; tentative D call: TRBD1 (7 bases). Germline CDR1 SGDLS, CDR2 YYNGEE. This CDR3 region has 15 residues. Trimming took 3 bases from V and 2 from J, leaving 12 bases between them. CDR3 in amino acids: CASSAGDRAYNEQFF. The CDR3 bases are TGTGCCAGCAGCGCGGGAGACAGGGCCTACAATGAGCAGTTCTTC.

The chain couples TRBV7-9 to TRBJ2-5; TRBD2 aligns across 10 bases. The CDR3 is made up of 15 amino acids. CDR1 is SEHNR and CDR2 is FQNEAQ in the germline V gene (reference sequence). Trimming at V came to 4 bases and at J to 4 bases, leaving 6 bases not matched to a gene. This chain's CDR3 is CASSWGLARAETQYF. The CDR3 nucleotides are TGTGCCAGCAGCTGGGGACTAGCGAGAGCAGAGACCCAGTACTTC.

CDR3 loop: CATSRDRNSGSSYNEQFF. The CDR3 DNA reads as TGTGCCACCAGCAGAGATCGGAATAGCGGGAGCTCCTACAATGAGCAGTTCTTC. This chain joins TRBV15 and TRBJ2-1, with 9 positions matching TRBD2. Germline V gene sequence: CDR1 LNHNV, CDR2 YYDKDF (reference sequence). V trimming: 0 bases; J trimming: 0 bases; junction bases outside the gene matches: 6. The length of the CDR3 is 18 residues.

The table lists this clone with a few counts. The chain recombines TRBV9 with TRBJ2-3; no clear D. Germline V gene lookup returns CDR1 SGDLS and CDR2 YYNGEE. Trimming stripped 4 bases from V and 6 bases from J, with 6 bases between. The CDR3 covers 11 residues. In DNA, the CDR3 is TGTGCCAGCAGCATCGGTGATACGCAGTATTTT. As protein: CASSIGDTQYF.

This chain joins TRBV28 and TRBJ2-7; 8 bases line up with TRBD2. The length of the CDR3 is 16 residues. J lost 3 bases, V lost 5 bases, and 12 bases had no gene match. Germline-derived CDR1 and CDR2 are MDHEN and SYDVKM. The CDR3: CASSRLAGGTLYEQYF. The CDR3 region has the DNA TGTGCCAGCAGTCGCCTGGCGGGGGGAACTCTCTACGAGCAGTACTTC. Combining the CDR3 with reference TRBV28 and TRBJ2-7 gives the whole variable domain DVKVTQSSRYLVKRTGEKVFLECVQDMDHENMFWYRQDPGLGLRLIYFSYDVKMKEKGDIPEGYSVSREKKERFSLILESASTNQTSMYLCASSRLAGGTLYEQYFGPGTRLTVT.

The genes are TRBV13 and TRBJ2-2, with D possibly TRBD1 on 6 matching bases. CDR3 length equals 16 residues. Germline lookup yields CDR1 PRHDT and CDR2 FYEKMQ (reference sequence). With 0 bases removed from V and 4 bases from J, the gap between germline ends came to 12 bases. CDR3 DNA sequence: TGTGCCAGCAGCTTAGGTTTACAGGGTGCCACCGGGGAGCTGTTTTTT. Residues: CASSLGLQGATGELFF. Full variable domain (missing parts from reference TRBV13 and TRBJ2-2): AAGVIQSPRHLIKEKRETATLKCYPIPRHDTVYWYQQGPGQDPQFLISFYEKMQSDKGSIPDRFSAQQFSDYHSELNMSSLELGDSALYFCASSLGLQGATGELFFGEGSRLTVL.

The rearrangement links TRBV13 to TRBJ1-3; 10 bases match TRBD1. After removal of 8 bases from V and 3 bases from J, the junction contained 7 bases not matched to a gene. The CDR3 extends over 15 amino acids. Germline assignment: CDR1 PRHDT and CDR2 FYEKMQ (reference sequence). The CDR3, as DNA: TGTGCCAGCGCGGGACAGGGGATTTATGGAAACACCATATATTTT. Residues: CASAGQGIYGNTIYF.

V is TRBV7-9 and J is TRBJ2-3; 10 positions agree with TRBD2. The germline gives CDR1 SEHNR, CDR2 FQNEAQ (reference sequence). V trimming: 4 bases; J trimming: 9 bases; junction bases outside the gene matches: 16. This CDR3 comprises 17 residues. The CDR3 DNA reads TGTGCCAGCAGCTATAACCCGGGACTAGCGTTTTCGGACACGCAGTATTTT. This codes for CASSYNPGLAFSDTQYF.

The rearrangement joins TRBV5-1 to TRBJ1-2, with 9 bases matching TRBD1. The CDR3 is 14 residues long. The V gene's germline CDR1 is SGHRS and CDR2 YFSETQ. With V trimmed by 5 bases and J by 8 bases, 10 bases remained unmatched. The CDR3 loop reads CASSEGTGILGYTF. The CDR3, as DNA: TGCGCCAGCAGTGAGGGGACAGGGATTTTAGGCTACACCTTC.

The CDR3 region has the DNA TGTGCCAGCAGTTTTGCGGCGGCCGGGACCAGGGTCCCCTACGAGCAGTACTTC. Translating gives CASSFAAAGTRVPYEQYF. This chain connects TRBV28 to TRBJ2-7; TRBD1 or TRBD2 may be the D gene (5 bases each). The CDR3 is made up of 18 amino acids. Germline V gene sequence: CDR1 MDHEN, CDR2 SYDVKM. Trimming shortened V by 3 bases and J by 2 bases, and 23 bases separated the two germline ends.

The V gene is TRBV5-4, the J gene TRBJ2-1; D unresolved. CDR3 length equals 13 residues. Trimming removed 4 bases from V and 1 base from J, with 6 bases in between. Germline assignment: CDR1 SGHNT and CDR2 YYREEE (reference sequence). CDR3 loop: CASSPESYNEQFF. The CDR3, as DNA: TGTGCCAGCAGCCCGGAGTCCTACAATGAGCAGTTCTTC.

This clone was detected a few times. The chain links TRBV7-9 to TRBJ1-4; D remains unclear. This CDR3 spans 15 amino acids. The V end lost 3 bases, the J end lost 7 bases, and 15 bases lay between the germline ends. CDR1 is SEHNR, CDR2 FQNEAQ, per germline (reference sequence). The chain's CDR3 is CASSLATGIFEKLFF. The CDR3 DNA reads as TGTGCCAGCAGCTTGGCCACCGGGATCTTTGAAAAACTGTTTTTT.

This chain links TRBV7-6 with TRBJ2-5; unclear D gene. Germline CDR1 SGHVS, CDR2 FNYEAQ. Trimming shortened V by 5 bases and J by 2 bases, and 12 bases separated the two germline ends. CDR3 length: 14 amino acids. The DNA for the CDR3 is TGTGCCAGCAGCGAAAGGTTGACACAAGAGACCCAGTACTTC. Translating it yields CASSERLTQETQYF.

The rearrangement uses TRBV2 and TRBJ1-6; TRBD1 is a possible D gene (5 bases). The germline V gene has CDR1 SNHLY and CDR2 FYNNEI. V was trimmed by 5 bases and J by 7 bases, leaving 15 bases between them. This CDR3 spans 15 amino acids. The CDR3 DNA reads as TGTGCCAGCAGTCCGTCCGGGACGCCGAATTCACCCCTCCACTTT. It codes for CASSPSGTPNSPLHF.

This CDR3 is CASGTESTDTQYF. The CDR3 DNA reads as TGTGCCAGCGGGACAGAGAGCACAGATACGCAGTATTTT. The J gene is TRBJ2-3, the V gene TRBV25-1, with 7 positions matching TRBD1. The CDR3 has 13 amino acids. Germline CDR1 MGHDK, CDR2 SYGVNS. The V gene end was trimmed by 8 bases and the J gene end by 0 bases; junction bases not matched to a gene: 2.

The chain joins TRBV7-6 to TRBJ2-5; D ambiguous. This CDR3 is 13 amino acids long. Germline CDR1 SGHVS, CDR2 FNYEAQ. V lost 4 bases and J lost 5, with 11 bases in between. The CDR3 DNA reads TGTGCCAGCAGCTACCCCCCGCTGGAGACCCAGTACTTC. Encoded protein: CASSYPPLETQYF.